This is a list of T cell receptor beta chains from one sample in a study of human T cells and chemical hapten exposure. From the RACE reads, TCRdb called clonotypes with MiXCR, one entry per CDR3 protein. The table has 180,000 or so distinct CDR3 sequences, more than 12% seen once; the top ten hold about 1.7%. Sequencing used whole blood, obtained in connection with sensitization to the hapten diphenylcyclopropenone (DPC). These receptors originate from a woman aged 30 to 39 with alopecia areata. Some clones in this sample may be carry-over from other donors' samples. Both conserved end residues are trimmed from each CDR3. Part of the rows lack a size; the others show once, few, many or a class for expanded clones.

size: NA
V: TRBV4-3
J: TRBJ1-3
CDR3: ASSPEPGNTIY

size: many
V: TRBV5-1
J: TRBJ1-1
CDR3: ASSFQGERTEAF

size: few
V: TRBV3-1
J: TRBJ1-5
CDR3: ASSQATENQPQH

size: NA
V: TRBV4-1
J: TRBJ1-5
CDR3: ASSQEDLSNQPQH

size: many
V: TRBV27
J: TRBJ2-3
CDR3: ASSFSDTQY

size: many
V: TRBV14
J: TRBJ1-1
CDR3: ASSRAGRWGDVTEAF

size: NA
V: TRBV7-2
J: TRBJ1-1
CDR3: ASSTTGASSF

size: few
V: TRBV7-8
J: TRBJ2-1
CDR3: ASRRGRAGFGEQF

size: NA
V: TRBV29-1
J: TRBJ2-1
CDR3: SVEPPGRIDEQF

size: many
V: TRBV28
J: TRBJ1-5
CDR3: ASSRYRGLSNQPQH

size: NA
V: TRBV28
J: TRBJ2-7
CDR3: ASKAGSSYEQY

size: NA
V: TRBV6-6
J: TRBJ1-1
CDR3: ASRYREARAEAF

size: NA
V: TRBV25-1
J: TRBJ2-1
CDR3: ASSESPGQIAGGGRNEQF

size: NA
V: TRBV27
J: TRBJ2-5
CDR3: AAGIKTQY

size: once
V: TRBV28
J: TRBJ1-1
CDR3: ASSPVSTKNTEAF

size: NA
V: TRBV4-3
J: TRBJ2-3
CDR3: ASSRGTSGDGTDTQY

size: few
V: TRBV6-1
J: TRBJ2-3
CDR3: ASSLPPGATDTQY

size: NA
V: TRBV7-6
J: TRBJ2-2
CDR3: AIRGPAGELF

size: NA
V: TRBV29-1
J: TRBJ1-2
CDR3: SVEEGTANYGYT

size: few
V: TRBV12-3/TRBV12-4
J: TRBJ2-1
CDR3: ASTTAGAAQF

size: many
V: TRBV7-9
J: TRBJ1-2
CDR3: ASSLEYPLNYGYT

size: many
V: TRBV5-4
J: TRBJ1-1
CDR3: ASSFPGQGLTEAF

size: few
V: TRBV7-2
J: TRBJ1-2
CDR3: ASSLVAINYGYT

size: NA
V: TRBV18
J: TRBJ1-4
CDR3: ASSPVQGPNEKLF

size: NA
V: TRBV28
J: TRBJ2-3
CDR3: ASSNGGLEARTQY

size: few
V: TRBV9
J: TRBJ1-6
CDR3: ASSVGQGNSPLH

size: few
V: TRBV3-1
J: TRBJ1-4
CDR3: ASSRNQGPNEKLF

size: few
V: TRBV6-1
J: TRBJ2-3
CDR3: ASSEGTRPGTDTQY

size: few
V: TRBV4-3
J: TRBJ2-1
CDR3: ASSYRDRGAEQF

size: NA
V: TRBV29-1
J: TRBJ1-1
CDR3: SAGLGQGLITEAF

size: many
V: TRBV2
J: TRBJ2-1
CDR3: ATGTGNNEQF

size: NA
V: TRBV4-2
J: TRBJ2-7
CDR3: ASSPEPGIVNYEQY

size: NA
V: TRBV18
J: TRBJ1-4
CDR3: ASSLVADGPLITNEKLF